This T cell receptor beta chain derives from a study of read filtering for tumor transcriptome and immune sequencing. Study-level information: Revised staging placed fewer than ten patients in R-ISS I, around 15 in II, 6 or 7 in III. Overall study results and limits: Without single-read clonotypes, shared clonotype proportions correlated more between IR-seq and RNA-seq.

V lost 4 bases and J lost 0, with 10 bases in between. CDR3 size: 13 residues. Germline CDR1 and CDR2: DFQATT and SNEGSKA (reference sequence). Of note for this clonotype: Its matching antigen is unknown.

The library was built from around 400 ng RNA with molecular barcoded adaptors for alpha/delta and beta/gamma chains. TCRdb analysed the reads with MiXCR anew, one entry per CDR3 protein. The data contain about 93,000 distinct CDR3 sequences, about 22% of them seen just once; the ten biggest clones take up 10% to 12%. The sequenced sample consisted of a population of CD138-negative cells sorted from bone marrow. The chain recombines TRBV20-1 with TRBJ2-7; D uncertain. The source of this sequence is a donor at least 40 years old with multiple myeloma. The CDR3 region is CSAKPGSSYEQYF. Here the CDR3 DNA reads TGCAGTGCTAAGCCGGGCAGCTCCTACGAGCAGTACTTC.